Listed below are T cell receptor beta chains from one sample, sequenced in a study of blood T cell repertoires in COVID-19. TCRdb keeps only in-frame clones here, not all; method: immunoSEQ multiplex PCR. The sample consists of approximately 140,000 clones, about 85% of them appearing once. The sequenced sample was peripheral blood. The receptors derive from a human donor in a cohort sampled during active COVID-19. The CDR3 runs from the conserved cysteine through the conserved F or W. The D gene is left open where the match is weak. Size values are once, few and many counts, or a class for expanded clones, and some rows have none.

clone_size	v_call	d_call	j_call	cdr3_nt	cdr3_aa
NA	TRBV3-1/TRBV3-2	TRBD1	TRBJ1-2	TGTGCCAGCAGCCAGAACGACAGGGGGCATGGCTACACCTTC	CASSQNDRGHGYTF
NA	TRBV28	NA	TRBJ1-1	TGTGCCAGCAGCTCCGGCGGCACTGAAGCTTTCTTT	CASSSGGTEAFF
once	TRBV5-1	TRBD2	TRBJ2-7	TGCGCCAGCAGCTTGGGGCGGACTAGCGGGATCTACGAGCAGTACTTC	CASSLGRTSGIYEQYF
NA	TRBV11-2	TRBD2	TRBJ2-1	TGTGCCAGCAGCGGAACTAGCGGCTCCTACAATGAGCAGTTCTTC	CASSGTSGSYNEQFF
NA	TRBV9	TRBD1	TRBJ1-4	TGTGCCAGCAGCGATCCGACAGGGACGGGCACTAATGAAAAACTGTTTTTT	CASSDPTGTGTNEKLFF
NA	TRBV7-2	NA	TRBJ2-1	TGTGCCAGCAGCTCCTATCGGGGAGGCAATGAGCAGTTCTTC	CASSSYRGGNEQFF
NA	TRBV4-3	TRBD2	TRBJ2-2	TGCGCCAGCAGCCAAGATACTAGCGGGAGTTCCGGGGAGCTGTTTTTT	CASSQDTSGSSGELFF
once	TRBV29-1	NA	TRBJ2-3	TGCAGCGTTTGTAGAGCGGTCGGCACAGATACGCAGTATTTT	CSVCRAVGTDTQYF
NA	TRBV7-8	NA	TRBJ1-1	TGTGCCAGCAGCTTGCGGCTGAACACTGAAGCTTTCTTT	CASSLRLNTEAFF
NA	TRBV9	TRBD1	TRBJ1-2	TGTGCCAGCAGCTTCATCCCTACAGGGGGCAATGGCTACACCTTC	CASSFIPTGGNGYTF
NA	TRBV14	TRBD1	TRBJ1-1	TGTGCCAGCAGCCAAGCAGGGGGAGTAACCGTCGAGGCTTTCTTT	CASSQAGGVTVEAFF
NA	TRBV7-2	TRBD1	TRBJ1-1	TGTGCCAGCAGCTTAATGGGGACAGCGAACACTGAAGCTTTCTTT	CASSLMGTANTEAFF
NA	TRBV7-8	NA	TRBJ2-3	TGTGCCAGCAGCGGGGGACTGAACCTCATCACAGATACGCAGTATTTT	CASSGGLNLITDTQYF
once	TRBV28	TRBD1	TRBJ1-2	TGTGCCAGCCTAAACCCTGGGACAGGGGGCCTCTGGGGTGGCTACACCTTC	CASLNPGTGGLWGGYTF
NA	TRBV6-5	TRBD2	TRBJ2-7	TGTGCCAGCAGACAAATAGCGGGGGCCTACGAGCAGTACTTC	CASRQIAGAYEQYF
NA	TRBV2	NA	TRBJ1-5	TGTGCCAGCTGCTCCGAGGGCGTCAATCAGCCCCAGCATTTT	CASCSEGVNQPQHF
NA	TRBV4-3	TRBD2	TRBJ2-3	TGCGCCAGCAGCCAAGAAGGGACTAGCGGAGATACGCAGTATTTT	CASSQEGTSGDTQYF
once	TRBV19	NA	TRBJ2-7	TGTGCCAGTAGTACCGGGACTTGGCTTGGGCAGTACTTC	CASSTGTWLGQYF
NA	TRBV12-3/TRBV12-4	NA	TRBJ2-1	TGTGCCAGTGGTAACTATAACAATGAGCAGTTCTTC	CASGNYNNEQFF
NA	TRBV19	TRBD2	TRBJ2-7	TGTGCCAGTAGTAATAGCGGGACCGCCGGGGAGCAGTACTTC	CASSNSGTAGEQYF
NA	TRBV21-1	NA	TRBJ2-3	TGTGCCACCTTAAGAACGTGGCTTCCTAGCACAGATACGCAGTATTTT	CATLRTWLPSTDTQYF
few	TRBV6-2/TRBV6-3	TRBD2	TRBJ2-1	TGTGCCAGCAGCTTTAGCGGGAGTGGGTCCTACAATGAGCAGTTCTTC	CASSFSGSGSYNEQFF
NA	TRBV6-1	NA	TRBJ2-5	TGTGCCAGCAGTGATTCGTCCGGCGGGGAGACCCAGTACTTC	CASSDSSGGETQYF
NA	TRBV6-5	NA	TRBJ2-2	TGTGCCAGCAGCCTGGGACTCACCGGGGAGCTGTTTTTT	CASSLGLTGELFF
many	TRBV19	NA	TRBJ1-1	TGTGCCAGTAAGGAGGGGAGGAAGCTGAACACTGAAGCTTTCTTT	CASKEGRKLNTEAFF
NA	TRBV5-1	TRBD2	TRBJ2-1	TGCGCCAGCAGCCCCACTAGCGGGATAAGCAATGAGCAGTTCTTC	CASSPTSGISNEQFF
NA	TRBV9	NA	TRBJ2-5	TGTGCCAGCAGCGTAGCGGGCACCGGGAGTGGGGAGCAAGAGACCCAGTACTTC	CASSVAGTGSGEQETQYF
NA	TRBV7-2	NA	TRBJ1-2	TGTGCCAGCAGCCGGCGGATAACTGGCTATGGCTACACCTTC	CASSRRITGYGYTF
once	TRBV29-1	TRBD2	TRBJ2-7	TGCAGCGCTCTCACCTGGTTGCGGGAGGGACCTTATTCCTACGAGCAGTACTTC	CSALTWLREGPYSYEQYF
NA	TRBV6-5	NA	TRBJ1-2	TGTGCCAGCAGTTACTCGACGGGGATAGACGGCTACACCTTC	CASSYSTGIDGYTF
NA	TRBV7-8	TRBD2	TRBJ2-1	TGTGCCAGCAGCCCCTGGACTAGAATGTCCAATGAGCAGTTCTTC	CASSPWTRMSNEQFF
NA	TRBV5-4	NA	TRBJ2-1	TGTGCCAGCAGCTTGACTAGCAGCGAGCAGTTCTTC	CASSLTSSEQFF
NA	TRBV27	NA	TRBJ2-7	TGTGCCAGCAGCCAGGGTTCCGAGCAGTACTTC	CASSQGSEQYF
many	TRBV6-6	TRBD1	TRBJ1-5	TGTGCCAGCAGGCTACAGGGGGACGTTCAGCCCCAGCATTTT	CASRLQGDVQPQHF
NA	TRBV19	NA	TRBJ1-3	TGTGCCAGTAGCCCTCTAGCTGGAAACACCATATATTTT	CASSPLAGNTIYF
NA	TRBV2	NA	TRBJ2-3	TGTGCCAGCAGTGTGTACCAAACTAGCACAGATACGCAGTATTTT	CASSVYQTSTDTQYF
NA	TRBV3-1/TRBV3-2	TRBD2	TRBJ2-5	TGTGCCAGCAGCCAACCCGCGTTCCGGACTAGCGGGAGCGGGGAGACCCAGTACTTC	CASSQPAFRTSGSGETQYF
NA	TRBV5-1	TRBD2	TRBJ2-1	TGCGCCACACAGGTAGCGGGTGCTAATGAGCAGTTCTTC	CATQVAGANEQFF
once	TRBV29-1	TRBD1	TRBJ1-2	TGCAGCGCACGGACAGGGGGGAACTATGGCTACACCTTC	CSARTGGNYGYTF
once	TRBV15	NA	TRBJ2-7	TGTGCCACCAGCACCAGAAAGGGGCCTTACCACGAGCAGTACTTC	CATSTRKGPYHEQYF
NA	TRBV4-3	TRBD2	TRBJ2-3	TGCGCCAGCAGCCAAGGGTCAATAGCGGGAGTATCCGATACGCAGTATTTT	CASSQGSIAGVSDTQYF
few	TRBV19	NA	TRBJ1-5	TGTGCCAGTAGTCTCTCCCCGGGTCAGCCCCAGCATTTT	CASSLSPGQPQHF
NA	TRBV2	TRBD1	TRBJ1-4	TGTGCCAGCAGTACAAACACAGACAGGGGGCGATTCAAACTGTTTTTT	CASSTNTDRGRFKLFF
NA	TRBV28	NA	TRBJ2-1	TGTGCCAGCAGTTTGCTTAGCTCCTACAATGAGCAGTTCTTC	CASSLLSSYNEQFF
NA	TRBV19	TRBD2	TRBJ2-1	TGTGCCAGTAGTGTCCCTAGCGGAAGCTCCTACAATGAGCAGTTCTTC	CASSVPSGSSYNEQFF
NA	TRBV29-1	TRBD1	TRBJ1-1	TGCAGCGTCACCCGACAGGGGGGCACTGAAGCTTTCTTT	CSVTRQGGTEAFF
NA	TRBV12-3/TRBV12-4	NA	TRBJ1-1	TGTGCCAGCAGTTTGGGCCAACAGGTTGAAGCTTTCTTT	CASSLGQQVEAFF
NA	TRBV3-1/TRBV3-2	TRBD1	TRBJ1-6	TGTGCCAGCAGCCCACGGGACAGGGGAAGAGGTAATTCACCCCTCCACTTT	CASSPRDRGRGNSPLHF
NA	TRBV21-1	NA	TRBJ2-5	TGTGCCAGCAGCAAAGAGGTCGGGAGTCTCCCCCAGTACTTC	CASSKEVGSLPQYF